Each of the 26 T cell receptor beta chains below was sequenced from the same sample in a study of spatial heterogeneity in lung cancer. Study results and limitations: Intratumoral expanded alpha and beta TCR counts were found to track tumor mutation counts.

TCRdb reprocessed the 5' RACE reads with MiXCR, giving one entry per CDR3 protein. There are under 3,000 distinct CDR3 sequences in the sample; just over 15% occur only once, and approximately 7% lies in the top ten. Described time point: sample taken at primary tumor resection. Their target antigens are unknown. The source material was lung tumor tissue, sampled at surgery. All receptors derive from a female donor with early-stage non-small cell lung cancer.

The CDR3 region has the DNA TGTGCCGAAAGAAGGGACGGAAATAATCAGCCCCAGCATTTT. Translating it yields CAERRDGNNQPQHF. The chain recombines TRBV19 with TRBJ1-5; D perhaps matches TRBD1 (5 bases). Germline-derived CDR1 and CDR2 are LNHDA and SQIVND (reference sequence). V lost 11 bases to trimming and J lost 4 bases, with 18 bases between them. The CDR3 covers 14 residues.

The chain is built from TRBV30 and TRBJ2-7; no clear D gene. This CDR3 contains 14 residues. Per the germline V gene, CDR1 is GTSNPN and CDR2 is SVGIG (reference sequence). V was pared by 1 base and J by 6 bases, with 16 bases between. CDR3 in amino acids: CAWSAYSIRSEQYF. The DNA for the CDR3 is TGTGCCTGGAGTGCCTACAGTATCCGGAGCGAGCAGTACTTC.

The J gene is TRBJ2-3, the V gene TRBV27, with a weak D call TRBD2 (5 bases). Germline V gene data show CDR1 as MNHEY and CDR2 as SMNVEV (reference sequence). CDR3 size: 16 residues. Trimming cost V 5 bases and J 0 bases, with 15 bases left between them. CDR3 nucleotide sequence: TGTGCCAGCAGTCCTACAGCGGAGTTTAGCACAGATACGCAGTATTTT. Its protein is CASSPTAEFSTDTQYF.

By share, this clonotype ranks as medium-sized (0.01 to 0.1%). DNA of the CDR3: TGTGCCAGCAGTTCAGGGACAAGGAACACCGGGGAGCTGTTTTTT. The encoded protein is CASSSGTRNTGELFF. The rearrangement links TRBV6-5 to TRBJ2-2; D is possibly TRBD1 (6 bases). Germline CDR1 MNHEY, CDR2 SVGAGI. Trimming removed 4 bases from V and 1 base from J, with 10 bases in between. The length of the CDR3 is 15 residues.

This clonotype is deemed medium-sized. The J gene is TRBJ2-1, the V gene TRBV5-1; D is possibly TRBD1 or TRBD2 (7 bases each). V was cut by 0 bases and J by 8 bases, with 18 bases left in between. The CDR3 covers 16 residues. Germline lookup yields CDR1 SGHRS and CDR2 YFSETQ. CDR3 loop: CASSLAGTTRGHEQFF. CDR3 nucleotide sequence: TGCGCCAGCAGCTTGGCCGGGACTACGAGGGGGCATGAGCAGTTCTTC. The complete variable domain, with remaining parts taken from reference TRBV5-1 and TRBJ2-1, reads KAGVTQTPRYLIKTRGQQVTLSCSPISGHRSVSWYQQTPGQGLQFLFEYFSETQRNKGNFPGRFSGRQFSNSRSEMNVSTLELGDSALYLCASSLAGTTRGHEQFFGPGTRLTVL.

There are many counts of this clonotype. The V gene is TRBV10-1, the J gene TRBJ2-2; D may match TRBD1 or TRBD2 (6 bases each). V was pared by 4 bases and J by 0 bases, with 12 bases between. Germline assignment: CDR1 WNHNN and CDR2 SYGVQD (reference sequence). The CDR3 sequence is 16 residues long. CDR3 amino acids: CASSGAGGPNTGELFF. CDR3 nucleotide sequence: TGCGCCAGCAGTGGAGCTGGGGGGCCGAACACCGGGGAGCTGTTTTTT.

This clonotype is medium-sized within its sample. The J gene is TRBJ2-7, the V gene TRBV6-1, with TRBD1 matching 7 bases. CDR3 length equals 14 residues. CDR1 MNHNS and CDR2 SASEGT come from the germline V gene. Trimming took 7 bases from V and 1 from J; bases not matched to a gene: 7. CDR3 nucleotide sequence: TGTGCCAGCAATCGTCAGGGGGATTCCTACGAGCAGTACTTC. This sequence encodes CASNRQGDSYEQYF.

V usage is TRBV2 and J usage is TRBJ2-4; D may be TRBD2 (5 bases). V was clipped by 3 bases and J by 8 bases, with 14 bases between them. The CDR3 is 14 amino acids. Germline V gives CDR1 SNHLY, CDR2 FYNNEI. The CDR3 protein is CASSEMMGADIQYF. The CDR3 DNA follows: TGTGCCAGCAGTGAGATGATGGGAGCGGACATTCAGTACTTC.

The chain joins TRBV19 to TRBJ1-5, with TRBD1 as a possible D gene (5 bases). This CDR3 has 15 amino acids. With 3 bases removed from V and 10 bases from J, the gap between germline ends came to 19 bases. Germline CDR1 LNHDA, CDR2 SQIVND (reference sequence). In DNA, the CDR3 is TGTGCCAGTAGTATTAGAGGGAGGGGAATCGGCCCCCAGCATTTT. This encodes CASSIRGRGIGPQHF.

In this sample, this clonotype turned up many times. The rearrangement joins TRBV9 to TRBJ2-7; the D gene could be TRBD1 or TRBD2 (5 bases each). Trimming stripped 3 bases from V and 6 bases from J, with 13 bases between. CDR3 length equals 13 residues. Per germline, CDR1 SGDLS and CDR2 YYNGEE. The CDR3 DNA reads as TGTGCCAGCAGCGAGGGGAAAGGGACCGAGCAGTACTTC. Translation gives CASSEGKGTEQYF. Based on the CDR3 plus reference TRBV9 and TRBJ2-7, the full variable domain is DSGVTQTPKHLITATGQRVTLRCSPRSGDLSVYWYQQSLDQGLQFLIQYYNGEERAKGNILERFSAQQFPDLHSELNLSSLELGDSALYFCASSEGKGTEQYFGPGTRLTVT.

This clonotype showed up many times. The V and J genes are TRBV6-6 and TRBJ1-5; D possibly corresponds to TRBD1 (6 bases). The V end lost 9 bases, the J end lost 5 bases, and 11 bases lay between the germline ends. The germline gives CDR1 MNHNY, CDR2 SVGAGI (reference sequence). The CDR3 covers 12 residues. In nucleotides, the CDR3 is TGTGCCAGTCTGGGGGGCCATCAGCCCCAGCATTTT. This encodes CASLGGHQPQHF.

This clonotype is medium-sized in the sample. The chain uses TRBV30 and TRBJ1-1; D is unresolved. The V gene's germline CDR1 is GTSNPN and CDR2 SVGIG (reference sequence). The CDR3 consists of 11 residues. The V and J ends lost 4 bases and 1 base respectively, with 4 bases between them. CDR3 region: CAWNRNTEAFF. The CDR3 DNA reads as TGTGCCTGGAACAGGAACACTGAAGCTTTCTTT.

Within the sample, this clonotype is medium-sized. V and J are TRBV28 and TRBJ1-5; D remains ambiguous. The germline gives CDR1 MDHEN, CDR2 SYDVKM. The V end lost 2 bases, the J end lost 3 bases, and 11 bases lay between the germline ends. The CDR3 loop spans 15 amino acids. The chain's CDR3 is CASSLPGGFNQPQHF. CDR3 nucleotide sequence: TGTGCCAGCAGTTTACCTGGAGGGTTCAATCAGCCCCAGCATTTT.

This clonotype was seen many times. This chain uses TRBV5-6 with TRBJ2-3; D remains ambiguous. This CDR3 is built from 14 residues. Trimming pared 0 bases from V and 0 bases from J, leaving 5 bases between. The germline gives CDR1 SGHDT, CDR2 YYEEEE. CDR3 DNA sequence: TGTGCCAGCAGCTTGGGGGTGAGCACAGATACGCAGTATTTT. Protein: CASSLGVSTDTQYF.

By sample fraction, this clonotype is medium-sized. The chain recombines TRBV6-5 with TRBJ2-5; D perhaps matches TRBD1 (6 bases). The CDR3 consists of 12 residues. V lost 5 bases and J 2 bases, leaving 6 bases between the germline ends. CDR1 is MNHEY and CDR2 is SVGAGI in the germline V gene. CDR3 sequence: CASSDRQETQYF. CDR3 bases: TGTGCCAGCAGTGACAGGCAAGAGACCCAGTACTTC.

Judged by abundance, this clonotype is medium-sized. CDR3 protein: CASQETGTLYEQYF. CDR3 nucleotide sequence: TGTGCCAGCCAAGAGACCGGGACGCTCTACGAGCAGTACTTC. The chain carries TRBV6-2 or TRBV6-3 and TRBJ2-7; D is possibly TRBD1 or TRBD2 (5 bases each). The germline CDR1 and CDR2 sequences are MNHEY and SVGEGT. The CDR3 has 14 residues. Trimming removed 8 bases from V and 3 bases from J, with 17 bases in between.

This clonotype rates as large. The rearrangement uses TRBV3-1 and TRBJ2-2; 10 nucleotides line up with TRBD2. CDR3 size: 17 residues. V trimming: 0 bases; J trimming: 5 bases; junction bases outside the gene matches: 6. Germline CDR1 reads LGHDT; CDR2 reads YNNKEL (reference sequence). The CDR3 DNA is TGTGCCAGCAGCCAAGACTGGCTAGCGGGGGAGACCGGGGAGCTGTTTTTT. Translated, it gives CASSQDWLAGETGELFF.

The chain is built from TRBV6-5 and TRBJ2-2; the match to TRBD1 covers 7 bases. The CDR3 spans 16 residues. Per germline, CDR1 MNHEY and CDR2 SVGAGI. Unmatched junction bases numbered 5, after V lost 4 bases and J lost 0 bases. CDR3: CASSSNRGANTGELFF. CDR3 nucleotides: TGTGCCAGCAGTTCCAACAGGGGCGCGAACACCGGGGAGCTGTTTTTT.

This clonotype ranks as medium-sized. The V gene is TRBV7-2, the J gene TRBJ1-2; a possible D gene is TRBD1 (6 bases). Trimming removed 0 bases at V and 7 bases at J, with 18 bases between. The CDR3 spans 16 residues. Looked up from germline, CDR1 is SGHTA and CDR2 is FQGNSA. The CDR3 DNA reads as TGTGCCAGCAGCTTAGCGAGTCATCAGGGGAGAATTGGCTACACCTTC. This sequence encodes CASSLASHQGRIGYTF.

This clonotype ranks as medium-sized. This chain connects TRBV10-3 to TRBJ1-6, with 10 bases fitting TRBD1. Germline assignment: CDR1 ENHRY and CDR2 SYGVKD. There are 14 residues in the CDR3. Trimming at V came to 4 bases and at J to 8 bases, leaving 2 bases not matched to a gene. The CDR3 coding sequence is TGTGCCATCAGTGTGGGGACAGGGGATTCACCCCTCCACTTT. Its protein product is CAISVGTGDSPLHF.

This clonotype is categorized as large. This chain connects TRBV29-1 to TRBJ2-1, with 10 bases matching TRBD2. Trimming cost V 5 bases and J 6 bases; bases outside gene matches: 10. This CDR3 has 15 amino acids. Germline CDR1 reads SQVTM; CDR2 reads ANQGSEA. CDR3 DNA sequence: TGCAGCGTTTTAGGAAGCGGGGGGGCCGTCAATGAGCAGTTCTTC. As protein: CSVLGSGGAVNEQFF.

This clonotype rates as medium-sized. J is TRBJ2-2 and V is TRBV20-1; 10 nucleotides agree with TRBD1. Losses at the gene ends were 5 bases for V and 6 bases for J; bases not matched to a gene: 6. The CDR3 spans 14 residues. CDR1 is DFQATT, CDR2 SNEGSKA, per germline (reference sequence). CDR3 nucleotide sequence: TGCAGTGCTCCCGGGACAGGGGTCCCCGGGGAGCTGTTTTTT. Amino acids: CSAPGTGVPGELFF.

This clonotype appeared many times. J is TRBJ2-7 and V is TRBV6-5; TRBD1 aligns across 8 bases. CDR3 length: 15 residues. The V gene's germline CDR1 is MNHEY and CDR2 SVGAGI. The V gene end was trimmed by 6 bases and the J gene end by 2 bases; junction bases not matched to a gene: 9. CDR3 protein: CASRERQGSAYEQYF. The CDR3 nucleotides read TGTGCCAGCAGGGAGAGACAGGGGTCGGCCTACGAGCAGTACTTC.

This clonotype ranks as medium-sized. The chain couples TRBV20-1 to TRBJ1-1, with 11 bases lining up with TRBD1. Per germline, CDR1 DFQATT and CDR2 SNEGSKA (reference sequence). After removal of 4 bases from V and 4 bases from J, the junction contained 5 bases not matched to a gene. The CDR3 extends over 14 amino acids. The CDR3 nucleotides read TGCAGTGCTACGGACAGGGGGCGCGGCACTGAAGCTTTCTTT. This codes for CSATDRGRGTEAFF.

This clonotype ranks as medium-sized. The chain has TRBV5-4 and TRBJ1-4; possibly TRBD1 for D (5 bases). The germline gives CDR1 SGHNT, CDR2 YYREEE (reference sequence). The CDR3 has 13 residues. CDR3 amino acids: CATREGIGEKLFF. In DNA form, the CDR3 reads TGTGCAACTCGAGAGGGGATAGGGGAAAAACTGTTTTTT.

This clonotype has a count of ten or more. This rearrangement joins TRBV6-6 to TRBJ2-3, with TRBD1 as a possible D gene (6 bases). V lost 6 bases to trimming and J lost 3 bases, with 19 bases between them. Germline loops: CDR1 MNHNY, CDR2 SVGAGI (reference sequence). The CDR3 spans 16 residues. The CDR3 spells CASSIIQGISTDTQYF. DNA for the CDR3: TGTGCCAGCAGCATCATACAGGGTATATCGACAGATACGCAGTATTTT.